This T cell receptor (beta chain) was identified in a study of patients and donors after allogeneic stem cell transplantation. Germline V lookup: CDR1 MNHNS, CDR2 SASEGT. Trimming shortened V by 5 bases and J by 4 bases, and 14 bases separated the two germline ends. This CDR3 comprises 14 residues. There are a few counts of this clonotype. From the RT-PCR reads, TCRdb called clonotypes with MiXCR, one entry per CDR3 protein. The repertoire holds 200,000 to 250,000 distinct CDR3 sequences, with approximately 14% as singletons. The sequence came from a human donor who was either an allogeneic HSCT recipient or a stem cell or donor lymphocyte infusion donor (not recorded which). It is not recorded whose cells these are; they may come from a transplant donor. Sequenced sample: blood, either unsorted or a sorted T cell fraction (not recorded which). This chain connects TRBV6-1 to TRBJ1-2; D may be TRBD1 (6 bases). This chain's CDR3 is CASSKQGGFYGYTF. DNA of the CDR3: TGTGCCAGCAGTAAACAGGGAGGGTTCTATGGCTACACCTTC.